The rows below give T cell receptor beta chains drawn from one sample of a study of blood T cells in healthy people across ages. MiXCR, run by TCRdb on the 5' RACE reads, gives a single entry per CDR3 protein. The sample includes approximately 1,000,000 distinct CDR3 sequences, 35% to 55% of them seen just once. Sequencing input: blood. These receptors came from a woman between 55 and 75 years old in good health. Each CDR3 is given with its conserved first and last residue. A D gene is named only where the DNA matches it firmly. The size entry is marked missing in some rows and otherwise reads once, few, many or a size class.

J gene	D gene	clone size	V gene	CDR3 DNA	CDR3 protein
TRBJ2-7	NA	NA	TRBV28	TGTGCCAGCAGTACCCAACAGGGTGGTATGTACGAGCAGTACTTC	CASSTQQGGMYEQYF
TRBJ2-1	TRBD1	NA	TRBV10-3	TGTGCCATCAGTGAAGGACAGGCCTACAATGAGCAGTTCTTC	CAISEGQAYNEQFF
TRBJ2-7	TRBD2	NA	TRBV10-3	TGTGCCATCAGGGGACTAGCGGACACCTACGAGCAGTACTTC	CAIRGLADTYEQYF
TRBJ2-1	TRBD1	few	TRBV27	TGTGCCAGCAGTTTCCGACAGGGAGCCTACAATGAGCAGTTCTTC	CASSFRQGAYNEQFF
TRBJ1-2	NA	NA	TRBV28	TGTGCCAGCAGTTTCCCGGTGACGATAAGAGACTATGGCTACACCTTC	CASSFPVTIRDYGYTF
TRBJ1-2	NA	NA	TRBV20-1	TGCAGTGCTAGAGATCCGAACAACCGGGGCTACACCTTC	CSARDPNNRGYTF
TRBJ2-7	TRBD2	NA	TRBV28	TGTGCCAGCAGTTTACGACTTGGGGCGGGAGGAGACTACGAGCAGTACTTC	CASSLRLGAGGDYEQYF
TRBJ1-5	NA	NA	TRBV4-1	TGCGCCAGCAGCCAAGAGGCCAAGGGGGGGGCGGGGGTCAACCAGCCCCAGCATTTT	CASSQEAKGGAGVNQPQHF
TRBJ2-3	NA	NA	TRBV4-2	TGTGCCAGCAGCCTGCGCGGGACAGAGACAGATACGCAGTATTTT	CASSLRGTETDTQYF
TRBJ1-2	NA	NA	TRBV20-1	TGCAGTGCTAGTCAGGGCGCGGTCTATGGCTACATCTTC	CSASQGAVYGYIF
TRBJ2-1	NA	few	TRBV29-1	TGCAGCGTTGGGGTTTGGGACAATGAGCAGTTCTTC	CSVGVWDNEQFF
TRBJ2-7	NA	NA	TRBV15	TGTGCCACCAGCAGAGATCGGAGCGGAAGCTCCTACGAGCAGTACTTC	CATSRDRSGSSYEQYF
TRBJ2-1	TRBD2	few	TRBV20-1	TGCAGTGCTAGTTTCGGACTAGCGGGTCATGAGCAGTTCTTC	CSASFGLAGHEQFF
TRBJ1-5	NA	NA	TRBV4-1	TGCGCCAGCAGCCAAGATATCAGTCAGCCCCAGCATTTT	CASSQDISQPQHF
TRBJ2-1	TRBD1	NA	TRBV11-2	TGTGCCAGCTCGGAATTGACAGGGGGCCTAATCACCTACAATGAGCAGTTCTTC	CASSELTGGLITYNEQFF
TRBJ2-7	TRBD1	NA	TRBV6-5	TGTGCCAGCAGTGACGGGCACAGGGGAACCCAGTACTTC	CASSDGHRGTQYF